This entry describes one T cell receptor (beta chain). This clonotype was seen many times. Its binding antigen is unknown. Within one base of it there is no much larger clone, and no base qualities were kept. The sample comes from a study of post-analysis software for immune sequencing data (dated by TCRdb to the mid-2010s). Concerning the study at large: Relapsing-remitting, secondary progressive and progressive-relapsing multiple sclerosis were recorded as disease courses, and subtype annotation was lacking for some patients. A subset of samples was prepared in parallel using single-end sample barcoding, then pooled and co-amplified after Illumina adapter ligation. The patient repertoires were compared against fewer than twelve previously published healthy control repertoires obtained from donors aged about 6 to 25 years. Overall results and qualifications from the work: Multiple sclerosis patients had significantly lower normalized Chao1 diversity than controls, a result that suggests substantial peripheral T-cell clonal expansion. The control group was slightly older than the multiple sclerosis patient group. Patients showed significantly higher frequencies than controls for roughly five TRBV segments, among them TRBV5-6, TRBV5-1 and TRBV20-1. Strong co-clustering of samples prepared in the same batch was shown by direct clustering with F measure, prompting a batch-effect correction.

To demonstrate the VDJtools post-analysis software, the study profiled TCR beta repertoires from the peripheral blood of 10 to 15 young patients with multiple sclerosis. The multiple sclerosis patients were children and adolescents between about 6 and 16 years of age. The CDR3 numbers 12 residues from cysteine through phenylalanine. Only the CDR3 part of the read is kept: 36 bases, read in frame from the first base. The germline V gene specifies MGHRA as CDR1 and YSYEKL as CDR2. Deletion took 10 bases off V and 3 bases off J, with a span of 7 bases between the germline ends. Library prep was done by PCR. The sequencer was an Illumina HiSeq 2500. To reduce PCR and sequencing biases, unique molecular identifiers were incorporated into the TCR beta cDNA libraries. Roughly 500,000 cDNA molecules were obtained for every 1 to 10 million input T cells, so each molecule roughly corresponded to one T cell. The same protocol used for the earlier healthy control dataset was applied to prepare and sequence the patient libraries. Samples belonging to the same batch were prepared together, multiplexed and sequenced on a shared HiSeq lane. The study's own analysis went as follows. Raw barcoded reads were processed with MIGEC, and single-read molecular identifier groups were discarded before consensus assembly and CDR3 extraction. VDJtools was used for post-analysis of the clonotype tables, with diversity normalized by down-sampling every dataset to the smallest sample size. To correct batch-related cross-sample contamination, repertoire overlap clustering matched CDR3 amino acid sequences but not nucleotide sequences. TCRdb reprocessed the public reads (quality trimming at Q25 with fastp, clone calling with MiXCR) and kept in-frame beta chains. Entries that share a CDR3 protein sequence are merged under the most common genes and DNA. V and J calls and clone size were set by TCRdb, not the authors. The sample table contains some 190,000 distinct CDR3 sequences; only one count was recorded for over 25% of them. The ten top clones hold approximately 3.6% of the sample.

The chain was built from TRBV4-1 and TRBJ1-6, with no confidently assigned D gene. The source of this sequence is a girl aged 2 to 17 with multiple sclerosis. Material: blood. The CDR3 amino acid sequence is: CATRNYNSPLHF. The nucleotides are TGCGCCACCCGTAACTATAATTCACCCCTCCACTTT.